Following are 14 T cell receptor beta chains from one sample sequenced in a study of T cells in Graves' hyperthyroidism and ophthalmopathy. TCR beta CDR3 sequences were amplified from RNA transcripts. TCR CDR3 regions were first amplified by RT-PCR with HTBI primers. MiXCR, applied by TCRdb to the multiplex PCR reads, yields one record per CDR3 protein. The sample contains some 690,000 distinct CDR3 sequences, approximately 15% of which appear only once. The sequenced material came from blood. These receptors came from a man aged 45 to 65 with Graves' hyperthyroidism.

Concerning this clonotype: With a much larger clone just one base away, this may be a read error. This chain links TRBV20-1 with TRBJ2-1, with 8 bases identical to TRBD1. Germline loops: CDR1 DFQATT, CDR2 SNEGSKA (reference sequence). The CDR3 has 16 amino acids. The CDR3 reads CGARDLGQGAVDEQFF. The CDR3 nucleotides read TGCGGTGCTAGAGATCTAGGTCAGGGGGCAGTTGATGAGCAGTTCTTC.

This CDR3 reads CATSEPGENIQYF. CDR3 nucleotides: TGTGCCACCAGTGAACCCGGAGAGAACATTCAGTACTTC. The chain uses TRBV24-1 and TRBJ2-4, with D uncertain. The germline V and J ends were trimmed by 4 bases and 7 bases, with 10 bases remaining between them. CDR3 length: 13 residues. Germline V lookup: CDR1 KGHDR, CDR2 SFDVKD.

This clonotype was detected ten times or more. The chain employs TRBV27 and TRBJ1-2, with 8 bases that match TRBD1. Per the germline V gene, CDR1 is MNHEY and CDR2 is SMNVEV (reference sequence). V was clipped by 2 bases and J by 7 bases; unmatched bases: 21. This CDR3 is 19 amino acids long. The CDR3 sequence: CASSLRPGSGGGGFSGYTF. DNA of the CDR3: TGTGCCAGCAGTTTACGCCCTGGGTCAGGGGGCGGGGGTTTTAGTGGCTACACCTTC.

This clonotype was detected many times. The chain links TRBV10-3 to TRBJ1-1; D uncertain. V was cut by 3 bases and J by 2 bases, with 7 bases left in between. The germline gives CDR1 ENHRY, CDR2 SYGVKD. This CDR3 region has 13 residues. The CDR3 loop is CAISDPPNTEAFF. The CDR3 DNA sequence: TGTGCCATCAGTGATCCACCTAACACTGAAGCTTTCTTT.

The chain carries TRBV7-2 and TRBJ1-3; D not resolved. Germline CDR1 is SGHTA and CDR2 is FQGNSA. The ends were cut back, 1 base at V and 3 bases at J, with 10 bases in the middle. The CDR3 runs 15 residues. CDR3 sequence: CASSLGRTSGNTIYF. The CDR3 nucleotides are TGTGCCAGCAGCTTAGGCCGAACCAGTGGAAACACCATATATTTT.

This clonotype has ten or more counts. The chain uses TRBV6-2 or TRBV6-3 and TRBJ2-1; TRBD1 agrees at 7 bases. CDR3 size: 13 residues. Germline V gene sequence: CDR1 MNHEY, CDR2 SVGEGT. V lost 2 bases and J lost 9; bases outside the gene matches: 4. CDR3 in amino acids: CASSYGTGVEQFF. The CDR3 region has the DNA TGTGCCAGCAGTTACGGCACAGGGGTTGAGCAGTTCTTC.

This clonotype has just a few counts. The V gene is TRBV6-2 or TRBV6-3, the J gene TRBJ2-1, with 9 bases aligning to TRBD1. This CDR3 spans 13 amino acids. Germline CDR1 reads MNHEY; CDR2 reads SVGEGT. With 6 bases clipped from V and 15 bases from J, the junction kept 12 bases outside the gene matches. CDR3 sequence (DNA): TGTGCCAGCAGGAAAGACTCGGGACAGGGTCTGTTCTTC. Its protein is CASRKDSGQGLFF.

This rearrangement joins TRBV11-2 to TRBJ2-5; no definite D call. Trimming pared 5 bases from V and 5 bases from J, leaving 12 bases between. Germline lookup yields CDR1 SGHAT and CDR2 FQNNGV. The CDR3 covers 13 residues. For the CDR3, the DNA is TGTGCCAGCAGCCCATTTGGTCGGGAGACCCAGTACTTC. This encodes CASSPFGRETQYF.

This clonotype has just a few counts. The chain links TRBV28 to TRBJ2-3; TRBD1 aligns across 7 bases. Germline-derived CDR1 and CDR2 are MDHEN and SYDVKM. The CDR3 extends over 16 amino acids. Unmatched junction bases numbered 7, after V lost 2 bases and J lost 2 bases. The CDR3 nucleotides are TGTGCCAGCAGTTTACGGGACAGAAAACTCACAGATACGCAGTATTTT. Translated: CASSLRDRKLTDTQYF.

This clonotype was counted ten times or more. The chain is built from TRBV28 and TRBJ1-1, with TRBD1 identical over 9 bases. CDR3 size: 15 residues. The ends lost 3 bases at V and 6 bases at J; junction bases unmatched: 8. CDR1 and CDR2 from the germline V gene are MDHEN and SYDVKM. The CDR3 sequence is CASSFSGTGYAEAFF. The CDR3 DNA is TGTGCCAGCAGTTTCTCCGGGACAGGGTACGCTGAAGCTTTCTTT.

The J gene is TRBJ2-7, the V gene TRBV3-1, with no clear D. The length of the CDR3 is 17 residues. Germline CDR1 is LGHDT and CDR2 is YNNKEL (reference sequence). V lost 1 base to trimming and J lost 2 bases, with 18 bases between them. The DNA of the CDR3 is TGTGCCAGCAGCCAAGTCTTTTCAGTCAGCACCCCCTACGAGCAGTACTTC. Protein: CASSQVFSVSTPYEQYF.

This clonotype came up many times. V usage is TRBV20-1 and J usage is TRBJ2-3; D uncertain. V was shortened by 3 bases and J by 5 bases, with 3 bases between the two germline ends. This CDR3 region has 10 residues. Germline lookup yields CDR1 DFQATT and CDR2 SNEGSKA (reference sequence). CDR3 loop: CSASQDTQYF. The CDR3 bases are TGCAGTGCTAGCCAAGATACGCAGTATTTT.

This clonotype was seen just once. This chain connects TRBV7-2 to TRBJ2-7; TRBD2 might be the D (6 bases). The CDR3 extends over 16 amino acids. The V and J ends lost 0 bases and 3 bases respectively, with 15 bases between them. Germline values: CDR1 SGHTA, CDR2 FQGNSA. The CDR3 region is CASSLAGGSGLYEQYF. The CDR3 nucleotides read TGTGCCAGCAGCTTAGCGGGGGGTAGCGGTCTCTACGAGCAGTACTTC.

The CDR3 DNA reads TGTGCCAGCCAAACCGGGCGTATCTTACTACACAGTGGCACAGATACGCAGTATTTT. Protein: CASQTGRILLHSGTDTQYF. The genes are TRBV18 and TRBJ2-3; D is unresolved. This CDR3 has 19 residues. The V gene's germline CDR1 is KGHSH and CDR2 LQKENI. V dropped 8 bases and J dropped 1 base, with 28 bases sitting between them.